This T cell receptor (beta chain) was profiled in a study of CD8+ T cells in alopecia areata. RNA extraction was followed by reverse transcription into cDNA, which acted as the sequencing template. Using immunoSEQ multiplex PCR, the repertoire was profiled, and TCRdb retains in-frame clones only, with some absent. The data contain fewer than 250,000 clones, just under 65% of them singletons. This CDR3 has 13 residues. Trimming took off 8 bases at V and 3 bases at J, with 16 bases between the two ends. Germline V gene lookup returns CDR1 GTSNPN and CDR2 SVGIG (reference sequence). Treatment given: oral pan-JAK inhibitor, 5-10 mg twice daily.

The sequence came from a human donor with alopecia areata. V gene TRBV30 combines with J gene TRBJ1-2; D unclear. Sequenced material: CD4+ T cells sorted from blood, taken around week 50, from a patient treated with tofacitinib. The CDR3 protein is CAGTSEGYYGYTF. The CDR3 region has the DNA TGTGCCGGAACGTCGGAGGGATACTATGGCTACACCTTC. The variable domain in full, with the rest retrieved from reference TRBV30 and TRBJ1-2, is SQTIHQWPATLVQPVGSPLSLECTVEGTSNPNLYWYRQAAGRGLQLLFYSVGIGQISSEVPQNLSASRPQDRQFILSSKKLLLSDSGFYLCAGTSEGYYGYTFGSGTRLTVV.